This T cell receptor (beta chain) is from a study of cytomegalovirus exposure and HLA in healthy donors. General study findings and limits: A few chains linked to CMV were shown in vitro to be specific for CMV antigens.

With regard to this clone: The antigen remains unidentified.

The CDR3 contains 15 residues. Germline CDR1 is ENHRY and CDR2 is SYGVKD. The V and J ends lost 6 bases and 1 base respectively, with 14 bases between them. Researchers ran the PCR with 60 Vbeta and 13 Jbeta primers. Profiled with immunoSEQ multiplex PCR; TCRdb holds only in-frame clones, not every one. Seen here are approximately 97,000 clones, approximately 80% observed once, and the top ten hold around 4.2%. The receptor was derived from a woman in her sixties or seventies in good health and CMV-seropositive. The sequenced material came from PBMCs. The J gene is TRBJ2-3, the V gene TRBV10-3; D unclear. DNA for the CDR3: TGTGCCATCAGCCGTCCTCTTGGAGGCACAGATACGCAGTATTTT. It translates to CAISRPLGGTDTQYF.